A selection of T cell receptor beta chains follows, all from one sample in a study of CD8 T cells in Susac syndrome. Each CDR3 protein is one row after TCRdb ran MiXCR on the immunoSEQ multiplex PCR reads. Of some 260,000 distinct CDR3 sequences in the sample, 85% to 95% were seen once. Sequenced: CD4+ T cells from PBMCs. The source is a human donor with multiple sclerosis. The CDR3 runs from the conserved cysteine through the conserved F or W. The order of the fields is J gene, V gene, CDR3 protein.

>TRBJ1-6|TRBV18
CASSPMISYNSPLHF
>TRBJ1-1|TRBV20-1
CSASQDRMNTEAFF
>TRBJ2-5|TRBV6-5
CASSSFGETQYF
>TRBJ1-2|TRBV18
CASSPLPGQGARWGYTF
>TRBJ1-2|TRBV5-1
CASSLDLAGYTF
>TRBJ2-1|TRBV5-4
CASSLRGQGEYNEQFF
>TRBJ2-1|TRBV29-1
CSARQGMRNEQFF
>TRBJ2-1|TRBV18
CASSPSRLGGFDEQFF
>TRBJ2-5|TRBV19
CASSMTVQETQYF
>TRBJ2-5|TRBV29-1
CSAGTRTRGETQYF
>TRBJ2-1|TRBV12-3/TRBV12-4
CASREPGTGTHEQSF
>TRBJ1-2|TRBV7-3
CASSGPGRVYGYTF
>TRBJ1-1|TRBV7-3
CASSGGGVFMNTEAFF
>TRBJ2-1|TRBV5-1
CASSPIGGGSSYNEQFF
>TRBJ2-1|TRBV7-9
CASSPSGGQASEVF
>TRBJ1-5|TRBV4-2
CASSQDQGGGGHQPQHF
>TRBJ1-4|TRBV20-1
CSARMRGFVEKLFF
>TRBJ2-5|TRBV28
CASSFTPIQETQYF
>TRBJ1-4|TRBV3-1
CASSQAGRPEKLFF
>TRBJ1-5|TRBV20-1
CSARKGGPNQPQHF
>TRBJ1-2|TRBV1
CTSSQEGGPGPNYGYTF
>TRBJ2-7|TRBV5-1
CASSWEGGYEQYF
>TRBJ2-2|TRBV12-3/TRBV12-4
CASSLIIEHLNTGELFF
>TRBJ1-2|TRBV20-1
CSANRDRGNYGYTF
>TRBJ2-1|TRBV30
CAWSERFF
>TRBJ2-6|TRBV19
CASSIVGRKLNSGANVLTF
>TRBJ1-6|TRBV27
CASSPINSPLHF
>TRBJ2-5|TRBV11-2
CASSLGTRPETQYF
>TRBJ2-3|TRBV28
CASSLGGVPDTQYF
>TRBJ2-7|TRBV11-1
CASSNPSGADHEQYF